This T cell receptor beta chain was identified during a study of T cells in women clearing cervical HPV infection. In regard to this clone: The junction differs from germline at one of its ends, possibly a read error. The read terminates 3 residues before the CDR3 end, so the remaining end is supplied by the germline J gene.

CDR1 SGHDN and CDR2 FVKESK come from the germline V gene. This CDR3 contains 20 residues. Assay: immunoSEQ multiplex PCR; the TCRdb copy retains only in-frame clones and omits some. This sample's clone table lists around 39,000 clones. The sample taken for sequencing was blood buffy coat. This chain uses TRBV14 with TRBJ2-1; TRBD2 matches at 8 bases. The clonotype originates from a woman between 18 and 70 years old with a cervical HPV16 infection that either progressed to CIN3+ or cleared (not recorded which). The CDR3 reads CASSQELLGLAGGSFNEQFF. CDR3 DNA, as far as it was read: TGTGCCAGCAGCCAAGAACTTCTAGGGTTGGCGGGAGGCTCCTTCAATGAG.